This T cell receptor beta chain was captured in a study of T-cell reconstitution after alpha-beta-depleted transplantation in children. The CDR3 extends over 13 amino acids. Between the trimmed V and J ends, which lost 4 bases and 4 bases, there was a span of 10 bases. It was with unique molecular identifiers that the TCRbeta library was prepared. TCRdb fed the PCR reads into MiXCR, producing one record per CDR3 protein. The sample includes about 90,000 distinct CDR3 sequences, about a sixth of them seen just once. The TCR was taken from a male patient aged 2-9 years who had a stem cell transplant for acute lymphoblastic leukemia, so the T cells may come from the graft donor. The genes are TRBV12-3 or TRBV12-4 and TRBJ2-5; a possible D gene is TRBD1 (5 bases). Source: PBMCs, mostly from graft donor cells, taken 180 days after TCRalphabeta/CD19-depleted stem cell transplant. Written as DNA, the CDR3 is TGTGCCAGCAGTTCAGGCAGGGCAGAGACCCAGTACTTC. This codes for CASSSGRAETQYF.